This is a list of T cell receptor beta chains from one sample in a study of CD8 T cells in ankylosing spondylitis. TCRdb analysed the 5' RACE reads with MiXCR anew, one entry per CDR3 protein. Here the sample spans about 35,000 distinct CDR3 sequences, around 3% being singletons. The sample was blood, either unsorted or a sorted T cell fraction (not recorded which). The receptors shown here come from a male donor with ankylosing spondylitis or in good health (not recorded which). CDR3s include the opening cysteine and the closing phenylalanine or tryptophan. D genes are given only for firm matches. The listing skips clone size in some rows; elsewhere it reads once, few, many or a size class.

D gene	V gene	J gene	CDR3 length	clone size	CDR3 DNA	CDR3 protein
NA	TRBV9	TRBJ2-3	15	many	TGTGCCAGCAGCTCACGAACCAACTCCCCCGATACGCAGTATTTT	CASSSRTNSPDTQYF
NA	TRBV9	TRBJ2-1	16	many	TGTGCCAGCAGCGTAGATCCGGGAGAATGGTACAATGAGCAGTTCTTC	CASSVDPGEWYNEQFF
NA	TRBV9	TRBJ2-5	14	many	TGTGCCAGCAGCGTAGAAATCAACCAAGAGACCCAGTACTTC	CASSVEINQETQYF
NA	TRBV9	TRBJ1-2	13	many	TGTGCCAGCAGTCCGGCAAACTCTTATGGCTACACCTTC	CASSPANSYGYTF
NA	TRBV9	TRBJ2-5	16	many	TGTGCCAGCAGCGTAGCCCCAGGGGAGGCGGTGGAGACCCAGTACTTC	CASSVAPGEAVETQYF
NA	TRBV9	TRBJ2-1	16	many	TGTGCCAGCAGCGTAGTTGGGACTTACTCCTACAATGAGCAGTTCTTC	CASSVVGTYSYNEQFF
TRBD1	TRBV9	TRBJ1-1	14	many	TGTGCCAGCAGCCCGGGGACAGTGAACACTGAAGCTTTCTTT	CASSPGTVNTEAFF
TRBD2	TRBV9	TRBJ2-3	16	many	TGTGCCAGCAGCGCCCGACTAGCGACCGGCACAGATACGCAGTATTTT	CASSARLATGTDTQYF
NA	TRBV9	TRBJ1-4	14	few	TGTGCCAGCAGCGTAGAGGGGCGCGATGAAAAACTGTTTTTT	CASSVEGRDEKLFF
NA	TRBV9	TRBJ2-2	15	many	TGTGCCAGCAGCGTAGAGACAGCCAGGGGCGGGGAGCTGTTTTTT	CASSVETARGGELFF
NA	TRBV9	TRBJ1-5	14	once	TGTGCCAGCAGCGGAGGGCGAAGCAATCAGCCCCAGCATTTT	CASSGGRSNQPQHF
TRBD2	TRBV9	TRBJ2-1	16	many	TGTGCCAGCAGCGCGACTAGCGGGGTCTCCTACAATGAGCAGTTCTTC	CASSATSGVSYNEQFF
NA	TRBV9	TRBJ2-2	16	many	TGTGCCAGCAGCGTAGGGGTGGGGGGGCCCACCGGGGAGCTGTTTTTT	CASSVGVGGPTGELFF
NA	TRBV9	TRBJ2-5	14	many	TGTGCCAGCAGCGCACCCTGGGGCGGGGAGACCCAGTACTTC	CASSAPWGGETQYF
NA	TRBV9	TRBJ2-3	13	many	TGTGCCAGCAGCGTAGACCACACAGATACGCAGTATTTT	CASSVDHTDTQYF
NA	TRBV9	TRBJ1-1	15	many	TGTGCCAGCAGCGTTAACGGTGAGGTGAACACTGAAGCTTTCTTT	CASSVNGEVNTEAFF
TRBD1	TRBV9	TRBJ1-6	14	many	TGTGCCAGCAGCGGACAGGGAAAAGAAGCACCCCTCCACTTT	CASSGQGKEAPLHF
TRBD1	TRBV9	TRBJ2-2	14	few	TGTGCCAGCAGCGCGACAGGGAGTGACGGGGAGCTGTTTTTT	CASSATGSDGELFF
TRBD2	TRBV9	TRBJ2-2	15	many	TGTGCCAGCAGCGGACTAGCGATGAACACCGGGGAGCTGTTTTTT	CASSGLAMNTGELFF
NA	TRBV9	TRBJ2-1	13	many	TGTGCCAGCAGCCTAGGAGGGGGTGGTGAGCAGTTCTTC	CASSLGGGGEQFF
NA	TRBV9	TRBJ2-3	14	few	TGTGCCAGCAGCGCCGGAGTAAACCGAGATACGCAGTATTTT	CASSAGVNRDTQYF
TRBD2	TRBV9	TRBJ2-5	14	many	TGTGCCAGCAGCCCCGGACTAGCAGGAGAGACCCAGTACTTC	CASSPGLAGETQYF
TRBD1	TRBV9	TRBJ1-4	14	many	TGTGCCAGCAGCACGGGACAGGCAAATGAAAAACTGTTTTTT	CASSTGQANEKLFF
TRBD1	TRBV9	TRBJ1-5	15	many	TGTGCCAGCAGCGTTACAGGGGCCGTGAATCAGCCCCAGCATTTT	CASSVTGAVNQPQHF
NA	TRBV9	TRBJ2-2	17	few	TGTGCCAGCAGCGTAGTAACACGTAGCCAGAGCACCGGGGAGCTGTTTTTT	CASSVVTRSQSTGELFF
NA	TRBV6-4	TRBJ2-5	15	many	TGTGCCAGCAGTGTGCCGGGTCCAGTGGTGGAGACCCAGTACTTC	CASSVPGPVVETQYF
TRBD2	TRBV9	TRBJ2-2	18	NA	TGTGCCAGCAGCGTAGCCCCGGGACTAGCGGGCTCCACCGGGGAGCTGTTTTTT	CASSVAPGLAGSTGELFF
TRBD2	TRBV9	TRBJ2-3	16	NA	TGTGCCAGCAGCGTAGGCCCTAGCGGGGCCACAGATACGCAGTATTTT	CASSVGPSGATDTQYF
NA	TRBV9	TRBJ2-3	16	many	TGTGCCAGCAGCCCCGCGGGGGCAGGGATGGCAGATACGCAGTATTTT	CASSPAGAGMADTQYF
NA	TRBV9	TRBJ2-1	12	many	TGTGCCAGCAGCAGCCGGGACTCTGAGCAGTTCTTC	CASSSRDSEQFF
TRBD2	TRBV9	TRBJ2-3	21	many	TGTGCCAGCAGCATCAGTGCCGGGAGGGGGTCAGGAAAGGGGATTACAGATACGCAGTATTTT	CASSISAGRGSGKGITDTQYF
NA	TRBV9	TRBJ2-1	14	many	TGTGCCAGCAGCGTAGCGGACCAGAACAATGAGCAGTTCTTC	CASSVADQNNEQFF
NA	TRBV9	TRBJ2-5	16	many	TGTGCCAGCAGCGTAGGGATCGTGGGGCGGCAAGAGACCCAGTACTTC	CASSVGIVGRQETQYF
NA	TRBV9	TRBJ2-2	15	NA	TGTGCCAGCAGCGTCGCCCACGGGCCTACCGGGGAGCTGTTTTTT	CASSVAHGPTGELFF
NA	TRBV9	TRBJ2-2	15	many	TGTGCCAGCAGTGTTGCTAGTATTAACGCCGGGGAGCTGTTTTTT	CASSVASINAGELFF
NA	TRBV9	TRBJ2-5	16	many	TGTGCCAGCAGCTTCCGAGCGGATAGGTACCAAGAGACCCAGTACTTC	CASSFRADRYQETQYF
NA	TRBV9	TRBJ2-1	16	many	TGTGCCAGCAGCGTAGCCGGCGATGGAATTGACAATGAGCAGTTCTTC	CASSVAGDGIDNEQFF
TRBD2	TRBV9	TRBJ2-1	16	medium-sized	TGTGCCAGCAGCGTAGAAGGGCGGGGGGGTTACAATGAGCAGTTCTTC	CASSVEGRGGYNEQFF
NA	TRBV9	TRBJ2-5	14	many	TGTGCCAGCAGCCCAGCCGGGGGAAAAGAGACCCAGTACTTC	CASSPAGGKETQYF
TRBD1	TRBV9	TRBJ1-3	13	many	TGTGCCAGCGCAGGGGGCTGGGGAAACACCATATATTTT	CASAGGWGNTIYF
TRBD2	TRBV9	TRBJ2-1	15	many	TGTGCCAGCAGCGTGGGGGGGTTATCCTACAATGAGCAGTTCTTC	CASSVGGLSYNEQFF
TRBD1	TRBV9	TRBJ2-3	17	many	TGTGCCAGCAGCGTAGGGACAGGGGGAGGCTACACAGATACGCAGTATTTT	CASSVGTGGGYTDTQYF
TRBD1	TRBV9	TRBJ2-3	14	many	TGTGCCAGCAGCGGGACAGGGGTCGCAAATACGCAGTATTTT	CASSGTGVANTQYF
TRBD2	TRBV9	TRBJ2-5	14	many	TGTGCCAGCAGCCTTAGCGGGAGCTGGGAGACCCAGTACTTC	CASSLSGSWETQYF
TRBD2	TRBV9	TRBJ2-3	16	many	TGTGCCAGCAGCGTTGCTAGCGGGAGTAGCACAGATACGCAGTATTTT	CASSVASGSSTDTQYF
NA	TRBV9	TRBJ1-1	13	many	TGTGCCAGCAGCGGAGCGGACAGTGAAAAAGCTTTCTTT	CASSGADSEKAFF
TRBD1	TRBV9	TRBJ1-4	14	many	TGTGCCAGCAGCCCCGGGCAGGGGGCAGAAAAACTGTTTTTT	CASSPGQGAEKLFF
TRBD2	TRBV9	TRBJ2-3	16	many	TGTGCCAGCAGCGTAGGGGCTAGCGGGAGCACAGATACGCAGTATTTT	CASSVGASGSTDTQYF
TRBD2	TRBV9	TRBJ2-5	17	many	TGTGCCAGCAGCCTAGAGGGAACTAGCGGGCACCAAGAGACCCAGTACTTC	CASSLEGTSGHQETQYF
NA	TRBV9	TRBJ2-5	17	many	TGTGCCAGCAGCGCCAGGGTGGAAGTCCCGGGTAGGGTGACCCAGTACTTC	CASSARVEVPGRVTQYF
TRBD2	TRBV9	TRBJ2-1	16	many	TGTGCCAGCAGCCCCAGAGGGGACTACATGGAAAATGAGCAGTTCTTC	CASSPRGDYMENEQFF
TRBD2	TRBV9	TRBJ2-1	16	many	TGTGCCAGCAGCGCTCGACTAGCGGGGAGCTACAATGAGCAGTTCTTC	CASSARLAGSYNEQFF
TRBD1	TRBV9	TRBJ1-2	14	many	TGTGCCAGCAGCGTAGGACAGGGGGCCTATGGCTACACCTTC	CASSVGQGAYGYTF
TRBD2	TRBV9	TRBJ2-2	17	many	TGTGCCAGCAGCGTAGGTGGTAGCGGGATACGAACCGGGGAGCTGTTTTTT	CASSVGGSGIRTGELFF
NA	TRBV9	TRBJ1-2	16	many	TGTGCCAGCAGCGTAGAGTCTACACCGGCGAACTATGGCTACACCTTC	CASSVESTPANYGYTF
TRBD2	TRBV9	TRBJ2-5	17	many	TGTGCCAGCAGCCCCATGAGGGCTAGCGGGGCCCGAGAGACCCAGTACTTC	CASSPMRASGARETQYF
NA	TRBV9	TRBJ2-1	15	many	TGTGCCAGCAGCGTAGGAAGGGAACCAAACAATGAGCAGTTCTTC	CASSVGREPNNEQFF
TRBD1	TRBV9	TRBJ2-1	16	many	TGTGCCAGCAGCGTAGGCAACAGGGGGCCCCCTAATGAGCAGTTCTTC	CASSVGNRGPPNEQFF
TRBD1	TRBV9	TRBJ2-3	16	many	TGTGCCAGCAGCCCAAGGGACAGTCTATTCACAAATACGCAGTATTTT	CASSPRDSLFTNTQYF
TRBD2	TRBV9	TRBJ2-3	18	many	TGTGCCAGCAGCGTAGGACTAGCGGGAGGCCCGTCTACAAATACGCAGTATTTT	CASSVGLAGGPSTNTQYF